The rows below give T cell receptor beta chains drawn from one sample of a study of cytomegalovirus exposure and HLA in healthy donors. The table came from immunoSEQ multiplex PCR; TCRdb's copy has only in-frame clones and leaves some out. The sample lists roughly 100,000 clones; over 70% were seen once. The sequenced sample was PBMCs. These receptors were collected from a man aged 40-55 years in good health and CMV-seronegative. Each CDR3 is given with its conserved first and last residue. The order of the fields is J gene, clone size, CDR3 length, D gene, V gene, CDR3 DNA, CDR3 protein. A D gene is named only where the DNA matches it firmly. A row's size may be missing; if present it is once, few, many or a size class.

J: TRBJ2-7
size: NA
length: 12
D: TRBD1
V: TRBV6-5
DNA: TGTGCCAGCAGCCTAGACAGGGACGAGCAGTACTTC
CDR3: CASSLDRDEQYF

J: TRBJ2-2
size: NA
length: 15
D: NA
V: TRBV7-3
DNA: TGTGCCAGCAGCTCCCGGACTGACAACACCGGGGAGCTGTTTTTT
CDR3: CASSSRTDNTGELFF

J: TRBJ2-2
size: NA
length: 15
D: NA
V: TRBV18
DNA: TGTGCCAGCTCACCTGCGGGACAGTCCACCGGGGAGCTGTTTTTT
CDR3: CASSPAGQSTGELFF

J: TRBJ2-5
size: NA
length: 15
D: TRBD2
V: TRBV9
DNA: TGTGCCAGCAGCTCGGGACTAGCGGGACAAGAGACCCAGTACTTC
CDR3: CASSSGLAGQETQYF

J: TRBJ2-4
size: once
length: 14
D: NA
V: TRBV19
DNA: TGTGCCAGTAGTATGATTGGCAATCTAAACATTCAGTACTTC
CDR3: CASSMIGNLNIQYF

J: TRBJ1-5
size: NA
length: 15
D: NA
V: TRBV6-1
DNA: TGTGCCAGCAGTGAATTCCCGGGTAGCAATCAGCCCCAGCATTTT
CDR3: CASSEFPGSNQPQHF

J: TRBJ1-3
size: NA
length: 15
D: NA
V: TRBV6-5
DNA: TGTGCCAGCAGTTACTCTCAGGGCTCTGGAAACACCATATATTTT
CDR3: CASSYSQGSGNTIYF

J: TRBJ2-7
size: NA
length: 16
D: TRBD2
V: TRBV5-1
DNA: TGCGCCAGCAGCTTGGGGGGGACTAGCGGGATGGACGAGCAGTACTTC
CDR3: CASSLGGTSGMDEQYF

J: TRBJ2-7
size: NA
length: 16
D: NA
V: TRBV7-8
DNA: TGTGCCAGCAGCTCCCTCGGGACTCTGAGCTCCTACGAGCAGTACTTC
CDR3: CASSSLGTLSSYEQYF

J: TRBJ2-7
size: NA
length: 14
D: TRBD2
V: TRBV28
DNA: TGTGCCAGCAGGTCCTCCCGGGGGGAATACGAGCAGTACTTC
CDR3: CASRSSRGEYEQYF

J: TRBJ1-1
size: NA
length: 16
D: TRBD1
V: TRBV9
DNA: TGTGCCAGCAGCGTAGAATGGACAGGGGAGAACACTGAAGCTTTCTTT
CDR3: CASSVEWTGENTEAFF

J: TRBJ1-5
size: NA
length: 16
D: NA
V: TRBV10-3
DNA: TGTGCCATCAGTGAGTGGGCAGGGCGTAGCAATCAGCCCCAGCATTTT
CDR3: CAISEWAGRSNQPQHF

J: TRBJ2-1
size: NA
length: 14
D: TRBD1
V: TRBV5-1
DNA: TGCGCCAGCAGCGTGGACAGGGGGGGCAATGAGCAGTTCTTC
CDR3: CASSVDRGGNEQFF

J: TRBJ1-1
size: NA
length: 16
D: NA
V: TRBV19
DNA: TGTGCCAGTAGTCGCCCGGGGGGAACAGGGAACACTGAAGCTTTCTTT
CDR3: CASSRPGGTGNTEAFF

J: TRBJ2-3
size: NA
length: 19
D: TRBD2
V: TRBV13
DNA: TGTGCCAGCAGCTCGGGACTAGCGGGAGGGCCTGGAATCACAGATACGCAGTATTTT
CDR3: CASSSGLAGGPGITDTQYF

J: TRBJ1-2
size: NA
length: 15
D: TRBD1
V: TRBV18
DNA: TGTGCCAGCTCAACCGGGACAGGGGGCGTCTATGGCTACACCTTC
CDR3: CASSTGTGGVYGYTF

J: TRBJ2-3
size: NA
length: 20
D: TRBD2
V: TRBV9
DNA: TGTGCCAGCAGCGTAGGGAGGGGCTCGGGAACTAGCGGGTTCACAGATACGCAGTATTTT
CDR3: CASSVGRGSGTSGFTDTQYF

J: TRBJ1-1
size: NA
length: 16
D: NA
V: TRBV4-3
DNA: TGCGCCAGCAGCCAAGATCAGGAGGGAAGGGACACTGAAGCTTTCTTT
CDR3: CASSQDQEGRDTEAFF

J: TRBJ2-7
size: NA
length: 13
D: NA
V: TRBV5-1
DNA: TGCGCCAGCAGCTTTGAGAGCTCCTACGAGCAGTACTTC
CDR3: CASSFESSYEQYF

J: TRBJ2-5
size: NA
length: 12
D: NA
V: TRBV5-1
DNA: TGCGCCAGCAGCTTGGCCAAAGAGACCCAGTACTTC
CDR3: CASSLAKETQYF

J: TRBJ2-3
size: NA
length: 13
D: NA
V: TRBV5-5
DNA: TGTGCCAGCAGCCCCATCAACACAGATACGCAGTATTTT
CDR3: CASSPINTDTQYF

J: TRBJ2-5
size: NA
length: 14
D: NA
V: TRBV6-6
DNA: TGTGCCAGCCTAGGGACGGAGGGAGGAGAGACCCAGTACTTC
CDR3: CASLGTEGGETQYF

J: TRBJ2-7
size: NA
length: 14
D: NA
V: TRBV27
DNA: TGTGCCAGCAGACTGGGAAGCCGGGAGCCCGAGCAGTACTTC
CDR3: CASRLGSREPEQYF

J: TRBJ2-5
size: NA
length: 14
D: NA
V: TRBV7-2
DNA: TGTGCCAGCAGCCCCAATGGGGCCCGAGAGACCCAGTACTTC
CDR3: CASSPNGARETQYF

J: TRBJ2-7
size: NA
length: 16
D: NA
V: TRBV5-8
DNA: TGTGCCAGCAGCTTGGCCTTTCGGGTCCTTCGGAACGAGCAGTACTTC
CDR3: CASSLAFRVLRNEQYF

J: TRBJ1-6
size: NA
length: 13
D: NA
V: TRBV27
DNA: TGTGCCAGCAGTTTTGGGGCGGCTTCACCCCTCCACTTT
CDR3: CASSFGAASPLHF

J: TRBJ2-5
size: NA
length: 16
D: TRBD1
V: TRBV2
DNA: TGTGCCAGCAGTGAATCCGACAGGGGGATTCAAGAGACCCAGTACTTC
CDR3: CASSESDRGIQETQYF

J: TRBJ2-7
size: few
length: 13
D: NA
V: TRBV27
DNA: TGTGCCAGCAGTTTGGCCGTATCCTACGAGCAGTACTTC
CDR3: CASSLAVSYEQYF

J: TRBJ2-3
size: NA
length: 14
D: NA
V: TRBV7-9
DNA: TGTGCCAGCAGCACGGGAATTAGCACAGATACGCAGTATTTT
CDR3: CASSTGISTDTQYF

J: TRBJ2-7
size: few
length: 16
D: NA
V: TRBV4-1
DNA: TGCGCCAGCAGCCATTCGGTCTTCAGGACAAACTACGAGCAGTACTTC
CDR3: CASSHSVFRTNYEQYF

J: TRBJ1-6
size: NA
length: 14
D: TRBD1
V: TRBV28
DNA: TGTGCCAGCAGTCCGGACAGGGAAAATTCACCCCTCCACTTT
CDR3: CASSPDRENSPLHF

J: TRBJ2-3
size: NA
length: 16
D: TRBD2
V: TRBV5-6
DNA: TGTGCCAGCAGCTCCCTAGCGGGGGGGGCTTCGGATACGCAGTATTTT
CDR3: CASSSLAGGASDTQYF

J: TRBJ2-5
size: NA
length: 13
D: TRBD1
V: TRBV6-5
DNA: TGTGCCAGCAGGGGGACAGGGCGGGAGACCCAGTACTTC
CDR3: CASRGTGRETQYF

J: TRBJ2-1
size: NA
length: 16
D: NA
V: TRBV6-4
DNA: TGTGCCAGCAGTGACTTTAGCGTCAGCTCCTACAATGAGCAGTTCTTC
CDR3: CASSDFSVSSYNEQFF

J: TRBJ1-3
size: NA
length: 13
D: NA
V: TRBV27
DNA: TGTGCCAGCAGTCCGTACTCTGGAAACACCATATATTTT
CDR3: CASSPYSGNTIYF

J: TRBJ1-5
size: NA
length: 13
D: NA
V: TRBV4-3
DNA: TGCGCCAGCAGCCAAGATAGGGGCCAGCCCCAGCATTTT
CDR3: CASSQDRGQPQHF

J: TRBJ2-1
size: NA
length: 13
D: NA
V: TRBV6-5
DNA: TGTGCCAGCAGTTACGGGGCGAACAATGAGCAGTTCTTC
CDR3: CASSYGANNEQFF

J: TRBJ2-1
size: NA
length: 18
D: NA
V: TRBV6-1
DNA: TGTGCCAGCAGTGAAAGGCCACAGGGATATTACTCTGACAATGAGCAGTTCTTC
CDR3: CASSERPQGYYSDNEQFF

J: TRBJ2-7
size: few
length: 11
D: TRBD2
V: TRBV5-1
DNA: TGCGCCAGCTCGGGGGGAATCGAGCAGTACTTC
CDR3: CASSGGIEQYF

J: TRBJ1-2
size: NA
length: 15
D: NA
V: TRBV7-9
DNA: TGTGCCAGCAGCTTAGCGGGCAGCCCTTTGTATGGCTACACCTTC
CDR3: CASSLAGSPLYGYTF

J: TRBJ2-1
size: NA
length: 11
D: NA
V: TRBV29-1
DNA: TGCAGCGTGGGGGCCTCTAATGAGCAGTTCTTC
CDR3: CSVGASNEQFF

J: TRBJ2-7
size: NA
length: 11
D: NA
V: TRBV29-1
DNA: TGCAGCGCCGGGCGGGCGATCGAGCAGTACTTC
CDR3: CSAGRAIEQYF